A single TCR beta chain is shown here with its context. Antigen specificity is unknown. This specimen belongs to a study of cytomegalovirus exposure and HLA in healthy donors. Overall study results and limits: Certain sequence variants were highly shared and formed a cluster, and this cluster was likely a sequencing artifact. At a 0.05 false discovery rate, a later analysis found some 18,000 TCR beta sequences to be associated with HLA alleles. The analysis excluded some indistinguishable V segments, including TRBV6-2 and TRBV6-3. The sole available immune exposure information was CMV serostatus.

PCR involved 60 Vbeta and 13 Jbeta primers. Some clones are missing from TCRdb's copy, which holds only in-frame ones; the method was immunoSEQ multiplex PCR. The table has around 170,000 clones, roughly 80% seen once. The V gene lost 2 bases and the J gene lost 3 bases, with 11 bases spanning the gap. Germline loops: CDR1 SGHTA, CDR2 FQGTGA. The CDR3 sequence is 14 residues long. V usage is TRBV7-3 and J usage is TRBJ2-7; perhaps TRBD2 as D (6 bases). The TCR was taken from a man aged 35-49 years in good health and CMV-seropositive. The sequencing sample was made of PBMCs. The CDR3 coding sequence is TGTGCCAGCAGCTTAGGTGCGGGGAGCTACGAGCAGTACTTC. It translates to CASSLGAGSYEQYF.